Listed below are T cell receptor beta chains from one sample, sequenced in a study of shared clonotypes between healthy human individuals. The data were produced by immunoSEQ multiplex PCR, yet TCRdb's version contains in-frame clones alone and is incomplete. This table holds approximately 590,000 clones, about 95% found once. Sequences were obtained from naive CD8+ T cells sorted from blood. Source of these receptors: a woman in her twenties or thirties in good health. Both conserved end residues are part of each CDR3. D genes are given only for firm matches. Clone size is stated in some rows and not others, as once, few, many or a class when expanded.

>TRBD2|TRBV15|once|TRBJ2-2
TGTGCCACCAGCAGATCCAGCGGGAGGGCCCGGGTCGGGGAGCTGTTTTTT
CATSRSSGRARVGELFF
>NA|TRBV27|once|TRBJ2-7
TGTGCCAGCAGTTCAGGATTTTCCTACGAGCAGTACTTC
CASSSGFSYEQYF
>NA|TRBV6-5|NA|TRBJ2-3
TGTGCCAGCAGTTACGGAGGGGCATCCGATACGCAGTATTTT
CASSYGGASDTQYF
>NA|TRBV28|NA|TRBJ2-7
TGTGCCAGCAGTGGGGGGAATACCTACGAGCAGTACTTC
CASSGGNTYEQYF
>TRBD1|TRBV27|NA|TRBJ1-2
TGTGCCAGCAGTCCAACAGTTGGACAGGGGTACCGGGACTATGGCTACACCTTC
CASSPTVGQGYRDYGYTF
>NA|TRBV9|NA|TRBJ2-6
TGTGCCAGCAGCGTAGACGGGCAGGCTCTTACTGGGGCCAACGTCCTGACTTTC
CASSVDGQALTGANVLTF
>NA|TRBV13|NA|TRBJ1-2
TGTGCCAGCAGCTTAAAGGACACAAACTATGGCTACACCTTC
CASSLKDTNYGYTF
>NA|TRBV9|NA|TRBJ2-5
TGTGCCAGCAGCCGAGGGGAGCAGTACTTC
CASSRGEQYF
>TRBD2|TRBV28|NA|TRBJ2-2
TGTGCCAGCAGTTCCGAAATGACTAGCTTAAACACCGGGGAGCTGTTTTTT
CASSSEMTSLNTGELFF
>NA|TRBV6-1|NA|TRBJ1-1
TGTGCCAGCAGCCCGCGATGGGAGGTCACTGAAGCTTTCTTT
CASSPRWEVTEAFF
>TRBD1|TRBV6-5|NA|TRBJ1-5
TGTGCCAGCAGTTACGGGACAGGGGACAATCAGCCCCAGCATTTT
CASSYGTGDNQPQHF
>NA|TRBV2|NA|TRBJ2-6
TGTGCCACCTTGAACCTAGGGGAATCTGGGGCCAACGTCCTGACTTTC
CATLNLGESGANVLTF
>TRBD1|TRBV7-9|NA|TRBJ2-7
TGTGCCAGCAGTGGACAGGGGTCCTACGAGCAGTACTTC
CASSGQGSYEQYF
>TRBD2|TRBV27|NA|TRBJ2-7
TGTGCCAGCAGCGCCCTTTCCAGCGGGGGGCGGAGTTTGTACGAGCAGTACTTC
CASSALSSGGRSLYEQYF
>NA|TRBV7-2|NA|TRBJ1-1
TGTGCCAGCAGCCGAGAACCAACACTGTGGAACACTGAAGCTTTCTTT
CASSREPTLWNTEAFF
>TRBD1|TRBV29-1|NA|TRBJ1-1
TGCAGCCCCGGACAGGCGATGAACACTGAAGCTTTCTTT
CSPGQAMNTEAFF
>TRBD2|TRBV29-1|NA|TRBJ2-7
TGCAGCGTGGGGGGACTAGCGGGCGGAGAGCCCCTCGAGCAGTACTTC
CSVGGLAGGEPLEQYF
>NA|TRBV6-6|once|TRBJ1-2
TGTGCCAGCAGTGCCACAGGGACTGGAGGCTACACCTTC
CASSATGTGGYTF
>NA|TRBV2|NA|TRBJ2-2
TGTGCCAGCACTACAACGAACACCGGGGAGCTGTTTTTT
CASTTTNTGELFF
>TRBD2|TRBV29-1|once|TRBJ2-1
TGCAGCGTTCCGGGGGTAGCGGGAGTACTGAACAATGAGCAGTTCTTC
CSVPGVAGVLNNEQFF
>TRBD1|TRBV5-1|once|TRBJ1-5
TGCGCCAGCAGCCCGGGACAGGGGATCTTCAATCAGCCCCAGCATTTT
CASSPGQGIFNQPQHF
>NA|TRBV27|once|TRBJ2-7
TGTGCCAGCAGTTTATCCGGGGGCCCATTTACCTACGAGCAGTACTTC
CASSLSGGPFTYEQYF
>NA|TRBV30|NA|TRBJ2-7
TGTGCCTGGTCAGGGGGGGCCTCATTCTCCTACGAGCAGTACTTC
CAWSGGASFSYEQYF
>NA|TRBV20-1|NA|TRBJ2-7
TGCAGTGCTAGGTCTGTCAGCGAGCAGTACTTC
CSARSVSEQYF
>NA|TRBV4-1|NA|TRBJ1-1
TGCGCCAGCAGCCAAGTAGGGTTGGCTGAAGCTTTCTTT
CASSQVGLAEAFF